These 3 T cell receptor beta chains were all obtained from the same sample, sequenced in a study of blood T cell repertoires in COVID-19. Using immunoSEQ multiplex PCR, the repertoire was profiled, and TCRdb retains in-frame clones only, with some absent. The repertoire includes roughly 100,000 clones, roughly 92% of them detected once, and 1.5% to 2.5% sits in the top ten. The source material was peripheral blood. Every receptor here comes from a woman aged 50 to 65 with COVID-19, enrolled during active disease.

V gene TRBV5-1 combines with J gene TRBJ1-2, with 9 nucleotides matching TRBD1. The CDR3 runs to 15 residues. V was clipped by 4 bases and J by 7 bases; unmatched bases: 11. The germline V gene encodes CDR1 SGHRS and CDR2 YFSETQ. The CDR3 loop reads CASSPGGTGLGGYTF. CDR3 nucleotides: TGCGCCAGCAGCCCTGGGGGGACAGGGCTGGGTGGCTACACCTTC.

V usage is TRBV29-1 and J usage is TRBJ2-1, with 7 bases identical to TRBD1. The CDR3 runs to 15 residues. Germline assignment: CDR1 SQVTM and CDR2 ANQGSEA. With 1 base clipped from V and 1 base from J, the junction kept 4 bases outside the gene matches. Written as DNA, the CDR3 is TGCAGCGTTGAAGGGAACAGGGGATCCTACAATGAGCAGTTCTTC. As protein: CSVEGNRGSYNEQFF.

The gene calls are TRBV11-2 and TRBJ1-5, with no clear D. The CDR3 is 14 amino acids. V was clipped by 5 bases and J by 1 base, with 9 bases between them. Germline V gene lookup returns CDR1 SGHAT and CDR2 FQNNGV. The CDR3 loop is CASSRGGSNQPQHF. Written as DNA, the CDR3 is TGTGCCAGCAGCCGGGGTGGGAGCAATCAGCCCCAGCATTTT.